This T cell receptor (beta chain) was captured by sequencing in a study of cytomegalovirus exposure and HLA in healthy donors. This clone was seen just once. There are 16 residues in the CDR3. V lost 3 bases to trimming and J lost 2 bases; unmatched junction nucleotides: 7. From germline, CDR1 is SGDLS and CDR2 YYNGEE. PCR employed 60 Vbeta and 13 Jbeta primers. Clones were sequenced by immunoSEQ multiplex PCR, and TCRdb holds only the in-frame ones, with some missing. Of 160,000 or so clones listed, approximately 88% are singletons. The chain carries TRBV9 and TRBJ2-3, with 9 bases aligning to TRBD2. Sequenced: PBMCs. The TCR sequence derives from a woman between 18 and 29 years old in good health and CMV-seronegative. CDR3 DNA: TGTGCCAGCAGCGGGCTAGCGGGGACTACCACAGATACGCAGTATTTT. It translates to CASSGLAGTTTDTQYF.